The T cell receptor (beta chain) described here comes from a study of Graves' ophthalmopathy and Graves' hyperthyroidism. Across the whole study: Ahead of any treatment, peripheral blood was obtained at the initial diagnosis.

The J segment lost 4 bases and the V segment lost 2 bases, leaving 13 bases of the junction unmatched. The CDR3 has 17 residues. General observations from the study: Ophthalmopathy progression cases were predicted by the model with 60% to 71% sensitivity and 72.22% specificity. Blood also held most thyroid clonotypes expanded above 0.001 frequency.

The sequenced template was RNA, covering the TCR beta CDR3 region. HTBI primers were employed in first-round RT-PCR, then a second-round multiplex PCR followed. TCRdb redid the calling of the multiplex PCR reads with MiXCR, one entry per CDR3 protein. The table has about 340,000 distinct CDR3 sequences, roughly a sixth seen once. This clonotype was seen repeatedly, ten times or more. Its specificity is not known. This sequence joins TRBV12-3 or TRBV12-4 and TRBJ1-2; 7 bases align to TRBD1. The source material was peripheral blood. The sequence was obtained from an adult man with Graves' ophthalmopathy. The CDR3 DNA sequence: TGTGCCAGCAGTTTAAGAAAAGGGTCGACAGGGCCCTATGGCTACACCTTC. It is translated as CASSLRKGSTGPYGYTF.